This T cell receptor (beta chain) derives from a study of identical twins (dated by TCRdb to the mid-2010s). Broadly, across the study: To test whether fetal clonotypes persist, this study deep-sequenced TCR alpha and beta repertoires from monozygotic twins, from unrelated adults of various ages, and from cord blood. To rule out contamination, replicate twin experiments were performed at different times with different library preparation protocols. Broad study findings and their caveats: Out-of-frame TCR alpha sequences shared between twins showed an excess of low generation-probability sequences compared with coincidental sharing between unrelated individuals. Invariant T cells such as MAIT and iNKT could partly confound zero-insertion analyses, though diverse VJ usage argued against this for most clonotypes. Out-of-frame TCR alpha sharing in monozygotic twins was systematically underestimated by recombination models, whereas sharing between unrelated individuals was in agreement with the recombination models. In beta out-of-frame sequences, excess twin sharing was weaker, because having fewer shared sequences lowered the signal-to-noise ratio. Because the same donors could not be followed over many years, the conclusions depended on cross-sectional statistical analysis. Abundant cord blood beta clonotypes carried fewer insertions; young adult naive repertoires showed a weaker similar trend, while memory repertoires showed none.

The method behind the library was 5' RACE. These reads were obtained on an Illumina HiSeq 2000. A universal primer binding site was introduced by template switching, and a unique molecular identifier was present in the final cDNA, enabling accurate counting of TCR cDNA molecules. Specific primers in the conserved constant-segment region were used to synthesize first-strand cDNA for TCR alpha and beta chains. To control for contamination, every cDNA library carried two barcodes: a SMART-Mk sample barcode plus Illumina barcodes. Two successive PCR steps introduced TruSeq adapter sequences along with Illumina sample barcodes. TCR alpha and beta cDNA libraries were sequenced on the Illumina HiSeq platform with custom primers. On the study's bioinformatics: MiGEC processed the raw reads to extract unique molecular identifiers, while MiXCR was used to determine the CDR3 positions. For each individual, recombination models were inferred using an EM algorithm with the repgenHMM and IGoR tools. Shared clonotypes were analyzed with the tcR package in R, and sharing was normalized by the product of cloneset sizes. To study raw recombination without the effects of thymic and clonal selection, out-of-frame nonproductive sequences were analyzed. The raw public data were reprocessed by TCRdb itself: fastp quality trimming at Q25, MiXCR clonotype calling, in-frame beta chains only. Duplicate CDR3 protein sequences are folded into a single record with the most common DNA and genes. The authors' filters were not applied to this entry. The sample yields about 700,000 distinct CDR3 sequences; roughly 6.2% were counted once. About 1.8% of the sample rests with the top ten.

Every donor was a healthy Caucasian. The researchers also sequenced three unrelated adults who were not twins: a male aged 18 to 30, a male aged 50 to 59, and a female aged 50 to 59. Miltenyi CD45RO+ enrichment and human naive T-cell isolation kits were used to isolate memory (CD45RO+) and naive T cells from PBMC. Points on this clonotype: Its antigen is unknown. Per-base qualities were not stored, and no clone one base away is much larger.

From V the trimming removes 5 bases and from J it removes 0 bases, while the gene matches leave 8 bases of the junction unaccounted for. The cysteine opens and the phenylalanine closes a CDR3 of 16 amino acids. Only CDR3 DNA remains: 48 bases, in frame from the first base. CDR1 and CDR2 were assigned from the germline V gene as SGHDT and YYEEEE. In this chain, TRBV5-6 is recombined with TRBJ2-1; the junction holds 7 bases that match TRBD1. The source is a man between 18 and 35 years old in good health. The sequenced sample consisted of naive T cells sorted from blood. According to the study, the label for this sample's cell subset or site signals: cells isolated with a human naive T-cell isolation kit. The CDR3 here reads CASRWGQLSSYNEQFF. The sequenced DNA is TGTGCCAGCAGATGGGGACAGCTCAGCTCCTACAATGAGCAGTTCTTC. Here the CDR3 is joined to the reference TRBV5-6 and TRBJ2-1 genes, and the full variable domain is: DAGVTQSPTHLIKTRGQQVTLRCSPKSGHDTVSWYQQALGQGPQFIFQYYEEEERQRGNFPDRFSGHQFPNYSSELNVNALLLGDSALYLCASRWGQLSSYNEQFFGPGTRLTVL.